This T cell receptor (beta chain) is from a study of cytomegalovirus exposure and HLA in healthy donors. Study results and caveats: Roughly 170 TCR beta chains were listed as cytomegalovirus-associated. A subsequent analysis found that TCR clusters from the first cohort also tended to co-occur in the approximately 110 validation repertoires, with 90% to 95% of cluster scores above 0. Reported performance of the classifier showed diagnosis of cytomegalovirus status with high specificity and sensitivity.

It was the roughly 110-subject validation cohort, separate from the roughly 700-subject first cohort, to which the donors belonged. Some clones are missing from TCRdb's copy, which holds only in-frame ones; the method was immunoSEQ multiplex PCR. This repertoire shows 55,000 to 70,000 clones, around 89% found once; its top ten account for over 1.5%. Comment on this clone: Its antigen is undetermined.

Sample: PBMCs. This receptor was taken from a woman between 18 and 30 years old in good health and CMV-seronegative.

This CDR3 reads CASSSASWGVSSYNEQFF. The CDR3 DNA is TGTGCCAGCAGCTCCGCAAGTTGGGGGGTGAGCTCCTACAATGAGCAGTTCTTC. The chain couples TRBV7-6 to TRBJ2-1, with a possible D match to TRBD2 (6 bases). Germline V gene data show CDR1 as SGHVS and CDR2 as FNYEAQ. The CDR3 runs to 18 residues. V was cut by 4 bases and J by 0 bases, with 19 bases left in between.